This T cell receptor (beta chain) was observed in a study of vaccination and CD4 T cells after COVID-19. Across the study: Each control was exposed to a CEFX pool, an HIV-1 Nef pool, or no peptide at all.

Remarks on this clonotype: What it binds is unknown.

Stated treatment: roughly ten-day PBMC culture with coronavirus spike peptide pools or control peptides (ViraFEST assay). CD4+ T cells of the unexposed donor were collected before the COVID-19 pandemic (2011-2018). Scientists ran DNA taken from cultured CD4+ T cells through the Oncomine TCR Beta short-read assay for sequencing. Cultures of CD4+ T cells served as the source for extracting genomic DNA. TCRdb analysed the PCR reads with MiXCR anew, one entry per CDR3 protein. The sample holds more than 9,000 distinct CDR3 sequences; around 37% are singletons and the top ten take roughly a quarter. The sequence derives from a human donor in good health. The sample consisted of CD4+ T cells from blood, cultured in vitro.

In nucleotides, the CDR3 is TGTGCCACCCGGGACAGGGCTGGAAACACCATATATTTT. Its translation is CATRDRAGNTIYF. The V call is TRBV2, the J call TRBJ1-3; TRBD1 matches at 9 bases. The germline V gene has CDR1 SNHLY and CDR2 FYNNEI. The trim removed 10 bases at V and 2 bases at J, leaving 3 bases unmatched. This CDR3 contains 13 residues.